The 4 T cell receptor beta chains in this list originate from one sample, sequenced in a study of T cells in Graves' hyperthyroidism and ophthalmopathy. There were TCR beta CDR3 regions amplified from RNA transcripts. First-round RT-PCR of the TCR CDR3 relied on the HTBI primer set. One entry per CDR3 protein results from TCRdb running MiXCR on the multiplex PCR reads. This table has around 700,000 distinct CDR3 sequences, 35% appearing once. The specimen was blood. The receptors stem from a woman in her 40s with Graves' hyperthyroidism.

Many counts were recorded for this clonotype. This chain links TRBV2 with TRBJ1-2; D remains ambiguous. The CDR3 is 13 residues long. Germline V gene data show CDR1 as SNHLY and CDR2 as FYNNEI. Trimming removed 7 bases at V and 8 bases at J, with 17 bases between. This CDR3 is CASMPEGGFGYTF. CDR3 DNA: TGTGCCAGCATGCCCGAGGGTGGTTTCGGCTACACCTTC.

This clonotype was observed at least ten times. This chain's CDR3 is CASSSTGWGNSNQPQHF. The CDR3 DNA reads TGTGCCAGCAGCTCGACAGGGTGGGGAAATAGCAATCAGCCCCAGCATTTT. The gene calls are TRBV7-2 and TRBJ1-5; 7 positions agree with TRBD1. The CDR3 consists of 17 residues. Looked up from germline, CDR1 is SGHTA and CDR2 is FQGNSA. V dropped 4 bases and J dropped 0; count of bases not matched to a gene: 9. Supplemented by reference TRBV7-2 and TRBJ1-5, the full variable domain reads GAGVSQSPSNKVTEKGKDVELRCDPISGHTALYWYRQSLGQGLEFLIYFQGNSAPDKSGLPSDRFSAERTGGSVSTLTIQRTQQEDSAVYLCASSSTGWGNSNQPQHFGDGTRLSIL.

The gene calls are TRBV7-2 and TRBJ2-5; D is uncertain. The CDR3 extends over 15 amino acids. The V gene lost 4 bases and the J gene lost 4 bases, with 16 bases spanning the gap. From germline, CDR1 is SGHTA and CDR2 FQGNSA. CDR3 residues: CASSSNPSPGETQYF. The CDR3 nucleotides are TGTGCCAGCAGCTCCAACCCATCTCCAGGAGAGACCCAGTACTTC.

The rearrangement links TRBV7-8 to TRBJ2-5, with 7 bases identical to TRBD2. Losses at the gene ends were 4 bases for V and 3 bases for J; bases not matched to a gene: 8. The CDR3 is 15 residues long. Germline V gives CDR1 SGHVS, CDR2 FQNEAQ. The CDR3 nucleotides are TGTGCCAGCAGCTCCCAAGAGGGGAGGGAAGAGACCCAGTACTTC. The encoded protein is CASSSQEGREETQYF.